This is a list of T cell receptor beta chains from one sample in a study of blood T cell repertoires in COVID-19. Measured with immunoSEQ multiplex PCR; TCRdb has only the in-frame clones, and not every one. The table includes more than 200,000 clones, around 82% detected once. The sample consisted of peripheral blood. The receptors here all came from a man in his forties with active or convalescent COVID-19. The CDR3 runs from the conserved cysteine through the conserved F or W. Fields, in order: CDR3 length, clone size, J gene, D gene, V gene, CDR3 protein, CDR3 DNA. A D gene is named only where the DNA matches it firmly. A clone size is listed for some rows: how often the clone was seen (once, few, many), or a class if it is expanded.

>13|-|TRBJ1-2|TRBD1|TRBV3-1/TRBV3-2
CASSHKTGSGYTF
TGTGCCAGCAGTCATAAGACAGGGTCGGGCTACACCTTC
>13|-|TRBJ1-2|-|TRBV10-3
CAISDGQGYGYTF
TGTGCCATCAGTGATGGGCAGGGCTATGGCTACACCTTC
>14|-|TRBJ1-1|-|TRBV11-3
CASSPQGRNTEAFF
TGTGCCAGCAGCCCCCAGGGGAGGAACACTGAAGCTTTCTTT
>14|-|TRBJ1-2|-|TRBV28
CASRPRQSHYGYTF
TGTGCCAGCAGACCCCGACAGTCACACTATGGCTACACCTTC
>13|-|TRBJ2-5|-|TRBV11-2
CASSLGREETQYF
TGTGCCAGCAGTCTAGGGCGGGAAGAGACCCAGTACTTC
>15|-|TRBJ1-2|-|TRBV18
CASSPTPRPRYGYTF
TGTGCCAGCTCACCCACTCCCAGGCCCCGTTATGGCTACACCTTC
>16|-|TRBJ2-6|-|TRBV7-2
CASSLARNSGANVLTF
TGTGCCAGCAGCTTAGCCAGAAACTCTGGGGCCAACGTCCTGACTTTC
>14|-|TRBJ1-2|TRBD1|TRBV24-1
CATSDSDRGYGYTF
TGTGCCACCAGTGATTCGGACAGGGGATATGGCTACACCTTC
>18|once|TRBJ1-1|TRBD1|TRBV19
CASSPIRTGAYGNTEAFF
TGTGCCAGTAGCCCGATAAGGACAGGGGCGTATGGGAACACTGAAGCTTTCTTT
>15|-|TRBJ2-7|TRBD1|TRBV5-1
CASSLAGGVFNEQYF
TGCGCCAGCAGCTTGGCAGGGGGCGTTTTCAACGAGCAGTACTTC
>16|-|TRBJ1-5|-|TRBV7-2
CASSLTAGQPNQPQHF
TGTGCCAGCAGCTTAACAGCAGGGCAACCCAATCAGCCCCAGCATTTT
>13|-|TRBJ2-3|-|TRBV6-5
CASSYSTTDTQYF
TGTGCCAGCAGTTACTCAACTACAGATACGCAGTATTTT
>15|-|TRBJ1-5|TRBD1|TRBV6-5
CASSYSIQGVQPQHF
TGTGCCAGCAGTTACTCGATCCAGGGGGTTCAGCCCCAGCATTTT
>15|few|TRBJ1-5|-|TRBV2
CASSEAPPIGQPQHF
TGTGCCAGCAGTGAAGCACCTCCAATCGGTCAGCCCCAGCATTTT
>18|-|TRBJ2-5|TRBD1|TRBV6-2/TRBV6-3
CASSYPGTGDISRETQYF
TGTGCCAGCAGTTACCCCGGGACAGGGGATATATCGCGAGAGACCCAGTACTTC
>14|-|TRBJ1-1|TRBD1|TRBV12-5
CASGLQGARTEAFF
TGTGCTAGTGGTCTACAGGGGGCTCGGACTGAAGCTTTCTTT
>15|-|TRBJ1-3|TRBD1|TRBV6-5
CASSDSTGGGNTIYF
TGTGCCAGCAGCGACTCGACAGGGGGGGGAAACACCATATATTTT
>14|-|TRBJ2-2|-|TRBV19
CASSIGLYTGELFF
TGTGCCAGTAGTATAGGTCTCTACACCGGGGAGCTGTTTTTT
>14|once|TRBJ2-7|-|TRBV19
CATQISRGSYEQYF
TGTGCCACCCAGATCTCCAGGGGCTCATACGAGCAGTACTTC
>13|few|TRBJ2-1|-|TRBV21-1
CATPGDSPNEQFF
TGTGCCACCCCGGGAGACAGCCCAAATGAGCAGTTCTTC
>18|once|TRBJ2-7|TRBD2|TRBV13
CASTDHAHSGMALYEQYF
TGTGCCAGCACCGACCATGCCCATAGCGGGATGGCGCTTTACGAGCAGTACTTC
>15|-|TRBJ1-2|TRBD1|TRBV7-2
CASSHRTGGYYGYTF
TGTGCCAGCAGCCATAGGACAGGGGGGTACTATGGCTACACCTTC
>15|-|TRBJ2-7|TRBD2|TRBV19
CASSILAGGLYEQYF
TGTGCCAGTAGTATTCTGGCGGGAGGACTCTACGAGCAGTACTTC
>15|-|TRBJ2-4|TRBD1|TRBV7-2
CASSPHRGRGNIQYF
TGTGCCAGCAGCCCGCACAGGGGGCGAGGAAACATTCAGTACTTC